This T cell receptor beta chain emerged from a study of blood T cell repertoires in COVID-19. Study-level information: Nucleic acid was either cDNA or gDNA, and it came from T cells, B-cell-depleted T cells, or PBMCs.

Sequencing used immunoSEQ multiplex PCR; TCRdb keeps in-frame clones, though not all of them. Found here are around 230,000 clones, more than 85% of them singletons; the top ten hold around 0.72%. V dropped 6 bases and J dropped 2; count of bases not matched to a gene: 7. The CDR3 is made up of 14 amino acids. Germline V gene data show CDR1 as SGHTA and CDR2 as FQGNSA. The gene calls are TRBV7-2 and TRBJ2-7; 7 positions agree with TRBD2. The sequenced sample consisted of peripheral blood. The sequence was collected from a man aged 35 to 55 with acute or convalescent COVID-19. The CDR3 DNA follows: TGTGCCAGCAGTTATACTAGCGTCCCCTACGAGCAGTACTTC. Translating it yields CASSYTSVPYEQYF.